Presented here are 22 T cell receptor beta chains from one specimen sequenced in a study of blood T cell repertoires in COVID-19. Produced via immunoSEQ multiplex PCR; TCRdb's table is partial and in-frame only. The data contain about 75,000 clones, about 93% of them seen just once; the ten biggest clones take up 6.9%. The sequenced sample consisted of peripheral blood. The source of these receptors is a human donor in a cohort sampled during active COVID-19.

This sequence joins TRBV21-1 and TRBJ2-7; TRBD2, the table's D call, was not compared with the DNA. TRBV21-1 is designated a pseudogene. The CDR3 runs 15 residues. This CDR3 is CASSKARGWLDEQYF. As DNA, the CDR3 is TGTGCCAGCAGCAAAGCCCGGGGGTGGTTGGACGAGCAGTACTTC.

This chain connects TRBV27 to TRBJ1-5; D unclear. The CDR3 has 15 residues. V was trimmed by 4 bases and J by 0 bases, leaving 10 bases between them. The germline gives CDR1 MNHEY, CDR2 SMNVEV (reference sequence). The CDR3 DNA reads TGTGCCAGCAGTTCGTCTATGAATAGCAATCAGCCCCAGCATTTT. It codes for CASSSSMNSNQPQHF.

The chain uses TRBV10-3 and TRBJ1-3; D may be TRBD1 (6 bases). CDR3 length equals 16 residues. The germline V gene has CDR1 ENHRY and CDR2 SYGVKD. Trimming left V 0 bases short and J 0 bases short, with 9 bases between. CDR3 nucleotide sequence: TGTGCCATCAGTGAGTCGTCAGGGGCCTCTGGAAACACCATATATTTT. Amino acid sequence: CAISESSGASGNTIYF.

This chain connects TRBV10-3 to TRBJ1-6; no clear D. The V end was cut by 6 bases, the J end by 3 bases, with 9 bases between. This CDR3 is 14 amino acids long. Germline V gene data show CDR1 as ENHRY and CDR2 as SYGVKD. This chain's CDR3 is CAIRTGVYNSPLHF. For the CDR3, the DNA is TGTGCCATCAGGACTGGCGTCTATAATTCACCCCTCCACTTT.

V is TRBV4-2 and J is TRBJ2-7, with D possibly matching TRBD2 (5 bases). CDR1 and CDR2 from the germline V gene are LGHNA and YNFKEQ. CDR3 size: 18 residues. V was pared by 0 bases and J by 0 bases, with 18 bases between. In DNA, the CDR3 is TGTGCCAGCAGCCAAGAGACTATCCCGGGGAAGAGCTCCTACGAGCAGTACTTC. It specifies CASSQETIPGKSSYEQYF.

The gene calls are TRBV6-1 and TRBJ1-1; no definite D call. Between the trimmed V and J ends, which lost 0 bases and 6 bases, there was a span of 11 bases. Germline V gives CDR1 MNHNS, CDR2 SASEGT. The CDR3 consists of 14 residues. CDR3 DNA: TGTGCCAGCAGTGAAGCCCGTCCTATCCCTGAAGCTTTCTTT. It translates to CASSEARPIPEAFF.

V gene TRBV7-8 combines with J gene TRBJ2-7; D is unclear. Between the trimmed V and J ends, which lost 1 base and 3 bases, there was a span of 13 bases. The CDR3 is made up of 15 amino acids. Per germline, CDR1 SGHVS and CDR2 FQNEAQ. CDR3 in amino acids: CASSLGSVRGYEQYF. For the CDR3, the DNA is TGTGCCAGCAGCTTAGGCTCGGTACGTGGCTACGAGCAGTACTTC.

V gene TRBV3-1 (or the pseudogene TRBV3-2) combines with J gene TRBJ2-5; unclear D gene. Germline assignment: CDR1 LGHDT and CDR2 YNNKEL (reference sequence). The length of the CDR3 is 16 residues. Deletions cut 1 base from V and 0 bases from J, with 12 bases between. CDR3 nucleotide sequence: TGTGCCAGCAGCCAAGGAGAGGTAGCATACCAAGAGACCCAGTACTTC. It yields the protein CASSQGEVAYQETQYF.

This chain's CDR3 is CASSYSIGRAHEQYF. CDR3 nucleotides: TGTGCCAGCAGTTACTCGATAGGCAGGGCCCACGAGCAGTACTTC. The chain combines TRBV6-5 with TRBJ2-7; possibly TRBD1 for D (5 bases). Looked up from germline, CDR1 is MNHEY and CDR2 is SVGAGI. The V gene lost 0 bases and the J gene lost 5 bases, with 14 bases spanning the gap. The CDR3 runs to 15 residues.

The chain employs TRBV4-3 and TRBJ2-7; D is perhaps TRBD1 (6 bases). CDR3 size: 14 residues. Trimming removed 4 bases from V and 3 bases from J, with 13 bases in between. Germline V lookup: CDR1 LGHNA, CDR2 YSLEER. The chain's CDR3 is CASSPRQGNYEQYF. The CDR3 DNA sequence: TGCGCCAGCAGCCCTAGGCAGGGGAACTACGAGCAGTACTTC.

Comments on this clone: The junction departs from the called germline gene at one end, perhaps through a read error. The CDR3 loop is CASSFPTGGGFTF. CDR3 coding DNA: TGTGCCAGCAGTTTCCCGACAGGGGGCGGCTTCACCTTC. The chain recombines TRBV27 with TRBJ1-2; 10 bases are shared with TRBD1. The CDR3 totals 13 residues. Germline CDR1 and CDR2: MNHEY and SMNVEV (reference sequence).

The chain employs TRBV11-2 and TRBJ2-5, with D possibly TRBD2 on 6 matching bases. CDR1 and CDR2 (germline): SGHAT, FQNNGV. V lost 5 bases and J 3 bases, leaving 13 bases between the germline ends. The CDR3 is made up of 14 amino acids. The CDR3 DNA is TGTGCCAGCAGCATGGGACTGCACGAAGAGACCCAGTACTTC. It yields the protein CASSMGLHEETQYF.

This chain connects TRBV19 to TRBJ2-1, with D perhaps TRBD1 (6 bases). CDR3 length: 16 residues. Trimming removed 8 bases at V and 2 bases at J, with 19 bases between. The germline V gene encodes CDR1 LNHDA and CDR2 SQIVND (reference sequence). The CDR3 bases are TGTGCCAGTGCCATATCCCCCACAGGGACCTACAATGAGCAGTTCTTC. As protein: CASAISPTGTYNEQFF.

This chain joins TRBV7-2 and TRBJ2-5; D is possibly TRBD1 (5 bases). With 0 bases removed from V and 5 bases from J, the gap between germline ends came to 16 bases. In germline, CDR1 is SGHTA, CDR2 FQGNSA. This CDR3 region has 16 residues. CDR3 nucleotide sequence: TGTGCCAGCAGCTTAGCAGTCTCAGCAGGGTTGGAGACCCAGTACTTC. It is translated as CASSLAVSAGLETQYF.

The CDR3 DNA is TGTGCCAGCTCACCCGTCCCGGGACAGGGGGCGGATAATGAAAAACTGTTTTTT. It codes for CASSPVPGQGADNEKLFF. The chain has TRBV18 and TRBJ1-4; TRBD1 matches 12 bases. V shed 3 bases and J 4 bases; nucleotides not matched to a gene: 9. Germline CDR1 KGHSH, CDR2 LQKENI. CDR3 size: 18 residues.

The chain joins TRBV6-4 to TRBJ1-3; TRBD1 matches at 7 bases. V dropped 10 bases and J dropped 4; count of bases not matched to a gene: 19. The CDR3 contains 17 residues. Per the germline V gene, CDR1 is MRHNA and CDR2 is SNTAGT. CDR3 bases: TGTGCCATCGAAACCCAGACAGGGAAAGGGTGCGGAAACACCATATATTTT. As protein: CAIETQTGKGCGNTIYF.

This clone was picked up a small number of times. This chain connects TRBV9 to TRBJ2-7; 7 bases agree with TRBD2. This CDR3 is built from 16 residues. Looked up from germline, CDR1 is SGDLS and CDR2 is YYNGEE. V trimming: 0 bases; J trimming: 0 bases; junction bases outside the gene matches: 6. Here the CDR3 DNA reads TGTGCCAGCAGCGTAGCTAGCGGCGCATCCTCCTACGAGCAGTACTTC. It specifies CASSVASGASSYEQYF.

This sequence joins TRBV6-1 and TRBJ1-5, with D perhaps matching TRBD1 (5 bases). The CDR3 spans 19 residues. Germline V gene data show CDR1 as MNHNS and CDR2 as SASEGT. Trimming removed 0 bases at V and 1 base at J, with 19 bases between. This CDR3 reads CASSEAWDSRGLSNQPQHF. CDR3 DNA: TGTGCCAGCAGTGAAGCGTGGGACTCAAGGGGCTTGAGCAATCAGCCCCAGCATTTT.

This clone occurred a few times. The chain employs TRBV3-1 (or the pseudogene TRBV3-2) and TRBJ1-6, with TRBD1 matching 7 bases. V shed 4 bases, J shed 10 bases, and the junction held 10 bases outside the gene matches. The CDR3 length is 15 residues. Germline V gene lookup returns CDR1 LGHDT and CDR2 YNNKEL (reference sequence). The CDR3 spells CASSPSAAGGSPLHF. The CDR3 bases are TGTGCCAGCAGCCCTTCCGCGGCAGGGGGGTCACCCCTCCACTTT.

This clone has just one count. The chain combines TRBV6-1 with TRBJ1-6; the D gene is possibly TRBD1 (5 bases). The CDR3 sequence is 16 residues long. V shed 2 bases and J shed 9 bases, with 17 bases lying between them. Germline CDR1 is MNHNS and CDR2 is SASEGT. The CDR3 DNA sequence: TGTGCCAGCAGTGAAACCCGCGGGACTGCCGGTTCACCCCTCCACTTT. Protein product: CASSETRGTAGSPLHF.

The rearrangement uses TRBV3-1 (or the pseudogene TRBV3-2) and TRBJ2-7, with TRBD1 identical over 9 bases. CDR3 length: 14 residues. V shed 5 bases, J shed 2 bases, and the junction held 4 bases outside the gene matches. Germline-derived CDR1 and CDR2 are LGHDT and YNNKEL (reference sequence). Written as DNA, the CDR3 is TGTGCCAGCAGCAGACGACAGGGGGCCTACGAGCAGTACTTC. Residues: CASSRRQGAYEQYF.

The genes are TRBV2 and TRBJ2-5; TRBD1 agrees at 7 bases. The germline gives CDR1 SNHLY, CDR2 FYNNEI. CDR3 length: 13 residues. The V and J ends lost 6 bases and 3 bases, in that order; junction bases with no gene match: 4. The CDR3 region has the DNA TGTGCCAGCAGAAGGACAGGAGAAGAGACCCAGTACTTC. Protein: CASRRTGEETQYF.